The next 30 T cell receptor beta chains were all read from a single sample in a study of cytomegalovirus exposure and HLA in healthy donors. This PCR relied on a set of 60 Vbeta primers and 13 Jbeta primers. Generated by immunoSEQ multiplex PCR, the TCRdb table keeps only in-frame clones and is missing some. The repertoire consists of about 140,000 clones, with 76% occurring once and the leading ten covering about 2%. The material sequenced was PBMCs. The source is a man aged 35 to 55 in good health and CMV-seronegative.

This rearrangement joins TRBV6-1 to TRBJ2-1; weak D call: TRBD1 (5 bases). The germline V gene encodes CDR1 MNHNS and CDR2 SASEGT. The CDR3 consists of 15 residues. The V and J ends lost 2 bases and 2 bases respectively, with 10 bases between them. CDR3 coding DNA: TGTGCCAGCAGTGAATTCTGGGGCGCCTACAATGAGCAGTTCTTC. The encoded protein is CASSEFWGAYNEQFF.

The gene calls are TRBV9 and TRBJ2-5; TRBD2 is a possible D gene (6 bases). Deletions cut 0 bases from V and 5 bases from J, with 11 bases between. The CDR3 consists of 14 residues. Looked up from germline, CDR1 is SGDLS and CDR2 is YYNGEE. CDR3 DNA: TGTGCCAGCAGCGTAGGCGGGGATTTTGAGACCCAGTACTTC. Translating it yields CASSVGGDFETQYF.

Regarding this clone: This sample also contains other DNA sequences that code for the same CDR3. CDR3 in amino acids: CASSLANQPQHF. CDR3 coding DNA: TGTGCCAGCAGTTTGGCAAATCAGCCCCAGCATTTT. The chain has TRBV28 and TRBJ1-5, with D uncertain. Trimming stripped 3 bases from V and 4 bases from J, with 4 bases between. CDR1 and CDR2 (germline): MDHEN, SYDVKM. The CDR3 length is 12 residues.

The chain is built from TRBV23-1 and TRBJ1-6; D not resolved. TRBV23-1 is known as an ORF, though its function is uncertain. Trimming removed 0 bases at V and 0 bases at J, with 9 bases between. The CDR3 sequence is 17 residues long. The CDR3 coding sequence is TGCGCCAGCAGTCAATCTGGGCAGAGCTCCTATAATTCACCCCTCCACTTT. It specifies CASSQSGQSSYNSPLHF.

This rearrangement joins TRBV6-5 to TRBJ1-6, with TRBD1 identical over 9 bases. CDR3 length: 16 residues. Germline loops: CDR1 MNHEY, CDR2 SVGAGI. V was pared by 6 bases and J by 4 bases, with 7 bases of the junction left unmatched. CDR3 DNA: TGTGCCAGCAGCTACACAGGGGGCTCTTATAATTCACCCCTCCACTTT. Translating gives CASSYTGGSYNSPLHF.

The rearrangement uses TRBV11-2 and TRBJ2-2, with 7 nucleotides matching TRBD1. The germline CDR1 and CDR2 sequences are SGHAT and FQNNGV. The ends lost 6 bases at V and 7 bases at J; junction bases unmatched: 2. CDR3 length: 12 residues. CDR3 nucleotides: TGTGCCAGCAGGTCAGGGGGCGGGGAGCTGTTTTTT. This translates into CASRSGGGELFF.

The V call is TRBV27, the J call TRBJ1-5; 7 positions match TRBD1. V lost 5 bases to trimming and J lost 2 bases; unmatched junction nucleotides: 12. The CDR3 runs to 17 residues. Germline V CDR1 and CDR2: MNHEY, SMNVEV (reference sequence). The CDR3 spells CASSPGQFGRGNQPQHF. DNA for the CDR3: TGTGCCAGCAGTCCGGGACAGTTTGGTCGGGGCAATCAGCCCCAGCATTTT.

The chain uses TRBV11-2 and TRBJ2-1; D may be TRBD1 (5 bases). The CDR3 is 15 residues long. The V and J ends lost 9 bases and 7 bases respectively, with 22 bases between them. In germline, CDR1 is SGHAT, CDR2 FQNNGV. CDR3 sequence: CASGKKTVFRNEQFF. CDR3 coding DNA: TGTGCCAGTGGGAAAAAGACAGTATTTAGGAATGAGCAGTTCTTC. The full variable domain, in which reference TRBV11-2 and TRBJ2-1 provide the parts outside the CDR3, is EAGVAQSPRYKIIEKRQSVAFWCNPISGHATLYWYQQILGQGPKLLIQFQNNGVVDDSQLPKDRFSAERLKGVDSTLKIQPAKLEDSAVYLCASGKKTVFRNEQFFGPGTRLTVL.

CDR3 sequence (DNA): TGTGCCAGCAGAGGGGGGGGCTACGAGCAGTACTTC. This encodes CASRGGGYEQYF. This rearrangement joins TRBV5-4 to TRBJ2-7, with a tentative D call TRBD2 (7 bases). Germline CDR1 SGHNT, CDR2 YYREEE (reference sequence). Trimming removed 5 bases from V and 3 bases from J, with 9 bases in between. The CDR3 covers 12 residues. The full variable domain, rest sourced from reference TRBV5-4 and TRBJ2-7, is ETGVTQSPTHLIKTRGQQVTLRCSSQSGHNTVSWYQQALGQGPQFIFQYYREEENGRGNFPPRFSGLQFPNYSSELNVNALELDDSALYLCASRGGGYEQYFGPGTRLTVT.

This clone appeared a few times. The J gene is TRBJ2-1, the V gene TRBV5-4; D not certain. V dropped 0 bases and J dropped 5 bases, with 9 bases sitting between them. The CDR3 contains 14 residues. Germline-derived CDR1 and CDR2 are SGHNT and YYREEE (reference sequence). CDR3 protein: CASSLGPADNEQFF. DNA for the CDR3: TGTGCCAGCAGCTTGGGGCCCGCCGACAATGAGCAGTTCTTC.

The chain joins TRBV4-3 to TRBJ2-7, with 9 bases aligning to TRBD1. The CDR3 contains 15 residues. CDR1 is LGHNA, CDR2 YSLEER, per germline. Trimming cost V 0 bases and J 4 bases; bases outside gene matches: 4. CDR3 in amino acids: CASSQDGTGIYEQYF. The DNA for the CDR3 is TGCGCCAGCAGCCAAGACGGGACAGGGATTTACGAGCAGTACTTC.

This clone was observed once. The rearrangement uses TRBV11-2 and TRBJ2-1; 13 bases map to TRBD2. The J segment lost 14 bases and the V segment lost 1 base, leaving 14 bases of the junction unmatched. The CDR3 totals 17 residues. CDR1 and CDR2 (germline): SGHAT, FQNNGV. The CDR3 protein is CASSLGKTSGRPRVEFF. In DNA form, the CDR3 reads TGTGCCAGCAGCTTAGGGAAGACTAGCGGGAGGCCCCGGGTGGAGTTCTTC.

The chain is built from TRBV9 and TRBJ2-3, with TRBD2 matching over 7 bases. CDR1 and CDR2 (germline): SGDLS, YYNGEE. V lost 3 bases to trimming and J lost 0 bases; unmatched junction nucleotides: 7. This CDR3 contains 16 residues. CDR3 residues: CASSAWGGPSTDTQYF. CDR3 DNA sequence: TGTGCCAGCAGCGCATGGGGGGGACCCAGCACAGATACGCAGTATTTT.

J is TRBJ2-5 and V is TRBV27; the match to TRBD1 covers 8 bases. The end of the DNA fits TRBJ2-7 better, so the J call may be wrong. Germline CDR1 is MNHEY and CDR2 is SMNVEV (reference sequence). CDR3 length: 13 amino acids. This CDR3 is CASSLDRAYEQYF. In DNA, the CDR3 is TGTGCCAGCAGTCTGGACAGGGCCTACGAGCAGTACTTC.

In the case of this clone: A junction end diverges from the germline sequence, so it may reflect a read error. This chain connects TRBV30 to TRBJ2-4, with D tentatively TRBD1 (6 bases). CDR3 length: 14 amino acids. Germline CDR1 is GTSNPN and CDR2 is SVGIG (reference sequence). CDR3 amino acids: CAWADPGHRNSQYF. The CDR3 DNA reads TGTGCCTGGGCTGATCCGGGACATCGGAACAGTCAGTACTTC.

The V gene is TRBV7-8, the J gene TRBJ2-2, with 11 bases identical to TRBD2. CDR3 length equals 16 residues. Trimming took 5 bases from V and 4 from J; bases not matched to a gene: 6. Germline V lookup: CDR1 SGHVS, CDR2 FQNEAQ. The CDR3 sequence: CASSPPTSGITGELFF. CDR3 DNA: TGTGCCAGCAGCCCCCCGACTAGCGGGATCACCGGGGAGCTGTTTTTT.

J is TRBJ2-1 and V is TRBV27, with 11 bases lining up with TRBD1. Germline trimming cut 6 bases from V and 16 bases from J; bases unmatched to any gene: 11. CDR3 size: 13 residues. In germline, CDR1 is MNHEY, CDR2 SMNVEV (reference sequence). The CDR3 loop is CASSFTDRGPRFF. Here the CDR3 DNA reads TGTGCCAGCAGCTTTACGGACAGGGGGCCTAGATTCTTC.

The chain uses TRBV4-3 and TRBJ1-4; D is undetermined. The ends were cut back, 2 bases at V and 4 bases at J, with 11 bases in the middle. The CDR3 spans 15 residues. In germline, CDR1 is LGHNA, CDR2 YSLEER. The CDR3 DNA reads as TGCGCCAGCAGCCAATCAACAGCCCATAATGAAAAACTGTTTTTT. Its translation is CASSQSTAHNEKLFF.

The chain employs TRBV6-6 and TRBJ2-7; TRBD1 might be the D (6 bases). The germline gives CDR1 MNHNY, CDR2 SVGAGI (reference sequence). The V end was cut by 4 bases, the J end by 2 bases, with 15 bases between. The CDR3 consists of 15 residues. The CDR3: CASSFRPGDPYEQYF. The CDR3 nucleotides read TGTGCCAGCAGTTTTCGCCCAGGGGATCCCTACGAGCAGTACTTC.

This clone was counted a few times. This chain joins TRBV9 and TRBJ2-3, with 10 positions matching TRBD1. Germline loops: CDR1 SGDLS, CDR2 YYNGEE. The CDR3 consists of 16 residues. Trimming took 0 bases from V and 6 from J; bases not matched to a gene: 7. CDR3 DNA sequence: TGTGCCAGCAGCGTAGCTGGGGGACAGGGGTTGGATACGCAGTATTTT. Its translation: CASSVAGGQGLDTQYF.

The rearrangement links TRBV30 to TRBJ1-2; D is undetermined. V lost 4 bases and J 2 bases, leaving 11 bases between the germline ends. This CDR3 is 13 amino acids long. The germline V gene has CDR1 GTSNPN and CDR2 SVGIG (reference sequence). The CDR3, as DNA: TGTGCCTGGACACGAGAGGGAAACTATGGCTACACCTTC. This sequence encodes CAWTREGNYGYTF.

This clone has only a few counts. The V and J genes are TRBV11-2 and TRBJ2-7; TRBD2 matches 14 bases. Looked up from germline, CDR1 is SGHAT and CDR2 is FQNNGV. The CDR3 spans 16 residues. The ends lost 2 bases at V and 6 bases at J; junction bases unmatched: 6. The CDR3 protein is CASSLLPGLAGVEQYF. DNA for the CDR3: TGTGCCAGCAGCTTACTTCCGGGACTAGCGGGAGTCGAGCAGTACTTC.

The gene calls are TRBV11-2 and TRBJ1-6; 10 positions match TRBD1. V lost 6 bases, J lost 9 bases, and 2 bases stayed unmatched. CDR1 is SGHAT, CDR2 FQNNGV, per germline. The CDR3 runs to 13 residues. CDR3 sequence: CASRRTGGSPLHF. The CDR3 bases are TGTGCCAGCAGGAGGACAGGGGGTTCACCCCTCCACTTT.

The chain's CDR3 is CASSRLEGFAGERETQYF. The CDR3 coding sequence is TGTGCCAGCAGCCGCCTTGAGGGCTTTGCGGGGGAAAGAGAGACCCAGTACTTC. The chain joins TRBV5-5 to TRBJ2-5, with 7 nucleotides matching TRBD2. The CDR3 runs to 18 residues. The V and J ends lost 4 bases and 4 bases, in that order; junction bases with no gene match: 19. Per the germline V gene, CDR1 is SGHKS and CDR2 is YYEKEE (reference sequence).

This clone was seen a single time. This chain connects TRBV11-2 to TRBJ2-1; TRBD2 aligns across 10 bases. Germline V CDR1 and CDR2: SGHAT, FQNNGV. With V trimmed by 1 base and J by 6 bases, 3 bases remained unmatched. The length of the CDR3 is 15 residues. This CDR3 is CASSLVGLALNEQFF. The DNA of the CDR3 is TGTGCCAGCAGCTTAGTGGGACTAGCGCTCAATGAGCAGTTCTTC.

This clone was picked up one time. The chain couples TRBV6-6 to TRBJ2-3; tentative D call: TRBD1 (5 bases). V was trimmed by 0 bases and J by 2 bases, leaving 9 bases between them. The germline V gene has CDR1 MNHNY and CDR2 SVGAGI (reference sequence). The CDR3 is 15 amino acids. CDR3 coding DNA: TGTGCCAGCAGTTACTCGTTGGGGCCCACAGATACGCAGTATTTT. Amino acid sequence: CASSYSLGPTDTQYF.

The gene calls are TRBV6-5 and TRBJ2-4, with D hard to call. The CDR3 is 14 residues long. The ends were cut back, 0 bases at V and 9 bases at J, with 12 bases in the middle. CDR1 and CDR2 (germline): MNHEY, SVGAGI. The DNA of the CDR3 is TGTGCCAGCAGTTACTCGAGGTCAGAGAGCATTCAGTACTTC. Its protein product is CASSYSRSESIQYF.

V gene TRBV5-1 combines with J gene TRBJ2-7, with 7 bases lining up with TRBD2. This CDR3 has 17 amino acids. Germline loops: CDR1 SGHRS, CDR2 YFSETQ. V lost 1 base to trimming and J lost 3 bases; unmatched junction nucleotides: 13. CDR3: CASSLMWAGEAHYEQYF. CDR3 DNA sequence: TGCGCCAGCAGCTTGATGTGGGCGGGAGAGGCCCACTACGAGCAGTACTTC.

As DNA, the CDR3 is TGCAGCGTTGAAGTGGGGACTGGCCAGCAGTACTTC. Its translation is CSVEVGTGQQYF. The chain joins TRBV29-1 to TRBJ2-7; tentative D call: TRBD2 (6 bases). In germline, CDR1 is SQVTM, CDR2 ANQGSEA. Deletions cut 1 base from V and 8 bases from J, with 12 bases between. The CDR3 sequence is 12 residues long.

The CDR3 bases are TGTGCCAGCAGACCGACAGGGACCATTATAGAGACCCAGTACTTC. It encodes CASRPTGTIIETQYF. The chain combines TRBV2 with TRBJ2-5, with 7 bases identical to TRBD1. Per the germline V gene, CDR1 is SNHLY and CDR2 is FYNNEI. The CDR3 totals 15 residues. Unmatched junction bases numbered 11, after V lost 6 bases and J lost 4 bases.